Below, 18 T cell receptor beta chains from the same sample are listed, as sequenced in a study of blood T cell repertoires in COVID-19. Clones were read by immunoSEQ multiplex PCR, and TCRdb kept only the in-frame ones, dropping some. The sample has around 280,000 clones, around nine tenths seen once. The sequenced sample consisted of PBMCs or T cells enriched from blood (not recorded which). The receptors here all came from a woman aged 40 to 50 who had recovered from COVID-19.

This chain joins TRBV24-1 and TRBJ2-5; 11 nucleotides align to TRBD2. The CDR3 has 16 amino acids. The ends lost 9 bases at V and 0 bases at J; junction bases unmatched: 8. Germline V CDR1 and CDR2: KGHDR, SFDVKD. The chain's CDR3 is CATSPGTSGNQETQYF. CDR3 DNA sequence: TGTGCCACCTCCCCAGGGACTAGCGGAAACCAAGAGACCCAGTACTTC.

This clone was detected once. This chain uses TRBV2 with TRBJ1-1; 8 bases match TRBD1. This CDR3 has 14 residues. CDR1 is SNHLY, CDR2 FYNNEI, per germline. The V and J ends lost 5 bases and 1 base, in that order; junction bases with no gene match: 3. The CDR3 nucleotides are TGTGCCAGCAGTACTGACAGGGGGAACACTGAAGCTTTCTTT. Translating it yields CASSTDRGNTEAFF. The full variable domain, rest sourced from reference TRBV2 and TRBJ1-1, is EPEVTQTPSHQVTQMGQEVILRCVPISNHLYFYWYRQILGQKVEFLVSFYNNEISEKSEIFDDQFSVERPDGSNFTLKIRSTKLEDSAMYFCASSTDRGNTEAFFGQGTRLTVV.

The sample holds a few counts of this clone. V is TRBV2 and J is TRBJ2-5; 8 bases align to TRBD2. Trimming removed 7 bases from V and 2 bases from J; junction bases left unmatched: 15. The V gene's germline CDR1 is SNHLY and CDR2 FYNNEI. CDR3 length equals 17 residues. The CDR3 DNA reads TGTGCCAGCACTAAAGCGGGAGCCCGTCCCACACAAGAGACCCAGTACTTC. This gives the protein CASTKAGARPTQETQYF.

The rearrangement joins TRBV7-2 to TRBJ2-7; D uncertain. Germline lookup yields CDR1 SGHTA and CDR2 FQGNSA. Trimming stripped 5 bases from V and 0 bases from J, with 11 bases between. CDR3 length: 14 amino acids. CDR3 DNA: TGTGCCAGCAGCCCAGTGGCGGTCTCCTACGAGCAGTACTTC. Residues: CASSPVAVSYEQYF.

This clone was observed once. This chain uses TRBV7-9 with TRBJ2-5; 7 nucleotides agree with TRBD2. Per the germline V gene, CDR1 is SEHNR and CDR2 is FQNEAQ (reference sequence). The length of the CDR3 is 16 residues. Trimming cost V 4 bases and J 5 bases; bases outside gene matches: 13. Here the CDR3 reads CASSSQREAIKETQYF. CDR3 coding DNA: TGTGCCAGCAGCTCTCAACGGGAGGCAATCAAGGAGACCCAGTACTTC.

The chain has TRBV11-2 and TRBJ2-7; 11 bases map to TRBD2. The V and J ends lost 5 bases and 6 bases, in that order; junction bases with no gene match: 9. Germline V CDR1 and CDR2: SGHAT, FQNNGV. This CDR3 region has 15 residues. The CDR3 loop reads CASSPRLAGLGEQYF. Here the CDR3 DNA reads TGTGCCAGCAGCCCCCGACTAGCGGGACTTGGCGAGCAGTACTTC.

This clone appeared a few times. V usage is TRBV4-1 and J usage is TRBJ2-6, with TRBD2 as a possible D gene (6 bases). V lost 3 bases and J 1 base, leaving 19 bases between the germline ends. Germline V CDR1 and CDR2: MGHRA, YSYEKL. The CDR3 loop spans 19 amino acids. CDR3 sequence reads: CASSHQARGIGSGANVLTF. The CDR3, as DNA: TGCGCCAGCAGCCACCAGGCTCGGGGGATAGGGTCTGGGGCCAACGTCCTGACTTTC.

This clone was picked up one time. The chain uses TRBV3-1 (or the pseudogene TRBV3-2) and TRBJ1-2, with 7 bases aligning to TRBD1. V shed 4 bases, J shed 6 bases, and the junction held 14 bases outside the gene matches. CDR1 and CDR2 from the germline V gene are LGHDT and YNNKEL (reference sequence). The CDR3 spans 16 residues. For the CDR3, the DNA is TGTGCCAGCAGCCGCCTTGGACAGGCCTCCCAAGATGGCTACACCTTC. Protein sequence: CASSRLGQASQDGYTF.

The V and J genes are TRBV3-1 (or the pseudogene TRBV3-2) and TRBJ2-7; 8 positions agree with TRBD2. Per the germline V gene, CDR1 is LGHDT and CDR2 is YNNKEL (reference sequence). The V gene end was trimmed by 0 bases and the J gene end by 2 bases; junction bases not matched to a gene: 3. The CDR3 spans 15 residues. Here the CDR3 reads CASSQETSGPYEQYF. Here the CDR3 DNA reads TGTGCCAGCAGCCAAGAAACTAGCGGACCCTACGAGCAGTACTTC.

The V gene is TRBV19, the J gene TRBJ2-2; D may be TRBD1 (7 bases). The CDR3 is made up of 14 amino acids. Per germline, CDR1 LNHDA and CDR2 SQIVND (reference sequence). The CDR3 protein is CAQGRTENTGELFF. The CDR3 DNA is TGTGCACAGGGGAGGACAGAAAACACCGGGGAGCTGTTTTTT.

This clone was found once. The DNA of the CDR3 is TGTGCCAGCAGCCCCCCGAGGGGGACTAGCGGATTCAATGAGCAGTTCTTC. This gives the protein CASSPPRGTSGFNEQFF. The chain combines TRBV3-1 (or the pseudogene TRBV3-2) with TRBJ2-1; TRBD2 aligns across 11 bases. Germline CDR1 is LGHDT and CDR2 is YNNKEL (reference sequence). The CDR3 consists of 17 residues. The V gene end was trimmed by 4 bases and the J gene end by 6 bases; junction bases not matched to a gene: 11.

About this clone itself: One end of the junction does not line up with germline, which may come from a read error. J is TRBJ2-5 and V is TRBV7-7; 7 bases fit TRBD2. The germline V gene encodes CDR1 SSHAT and CDR2 FNYEAQ (reference sequence). This CDR3 has 15 residues. In DNA form, the CDR3 reads TGTGCTAGCAGCTTGGGGCGGGAGTTTGACGGGGCCCAGTACTTC. Its protein is CASSLGREFDGAQYF.

In this sample, this clone turned up once. The same CDR3 can be traced to other DNA sequences in this sample. The V gene is TRBV27, the J gene TRBJ1-6; D unclear. The ends were cut back, 5 bases at V and 7 bases at J, with 6 bases in the middle. CDR1 and CDR2 (germline): MNHEY, SMNVEV (reference sequence). CDR3 size: 12 residues. In nucleotides, the CDR3 is TGTGCCAGCAGTCTGTTGAATTCACCCCTCCACTTT. Translating gives CASSLLNSPLHF.

The chain joins TRBV27 to TRBJ2-1; 11 nucleotides agree with TRBD2. The CDR3 totals 16 residues. The V gene's germline CDR1 is MNHEY and CDR2 SMNVEV (reference sequence). The ends lost 5 bases at V and 4 bases at J; junction bases unmatched: 7. CDR3 coding DNA: TGTGCCAGCAGTGACACTAGCGGGAGAGGTTACAATGAGCAGTTCTTC. Encoded protein: CASSDTSGRGYNEQFF.

The V and J genes are TRBV7-6 and TRBJ2-7; D possibly corresponds to TRBD1 (5 bases). Trimming stripped 5 bases from V and 4 bases from J, with 12 bases between. The CDR3 runs 13 residues. The germline gives CDR1 SGHVS, CDR2 FNYEAQ. Here the CDR3 DNA reads TGTGCCAGCAGCGTGCAGGGTTTTTACGAGCAGTACTTC. It encodes CASSVQGFYEQYF.

The V and J genes are TRBV4-1 and TRBJ1-4; tentatively, D is TRBD1 (5 bases). This CDR3 is built from 17 residues. V lost 0 bases, J lost 7 bases, and 18 bases lay in between. CDR1 MGHRA and CDR2 YSYEKL come from the germline V gene. This CDR3 reads CASSQENMGLTVEKLFF. The CDR3 coding sequence is TGCGCCAGCAGCCAAGAGAATATGGGGCTAACAGTTGAAAAACTGTTTTTT.

This CDR3 is CASSYSTGSKTEAFF. CDR3 nucleotide sequence: TGTGCCAGCAGTTACTCGACGGGGTCTAAGACTGAAGCTTTCTTT. This sequence joins TRBV6-5 and TRBJ1-1; D call uncertain. This CDR3 region has 15 residues. From germline, CDR1 is MNHEY and CDR2 SVGAGI. The germline V and J ends were trimmed by 0 bases and 5 bases, with 13 bases remaining between them.

The chain couples TRBV28 to TRBJ2-7, with D possibly matching TRBD1 (6 bases). Germline loops: CDR1 MDHEN, CDR2 SYDVKM. The V and J ends lost 6 bases and 1 base respectively, with 13 bases between them. This CDR3 contains 14 residues. The CDR3, as DNA: TGTGCCAGCAGACTCCCCCAGGGGTCCTACGAGCAGTACTTC. Amino acid sequence: CASRLPQGSYEQYF.